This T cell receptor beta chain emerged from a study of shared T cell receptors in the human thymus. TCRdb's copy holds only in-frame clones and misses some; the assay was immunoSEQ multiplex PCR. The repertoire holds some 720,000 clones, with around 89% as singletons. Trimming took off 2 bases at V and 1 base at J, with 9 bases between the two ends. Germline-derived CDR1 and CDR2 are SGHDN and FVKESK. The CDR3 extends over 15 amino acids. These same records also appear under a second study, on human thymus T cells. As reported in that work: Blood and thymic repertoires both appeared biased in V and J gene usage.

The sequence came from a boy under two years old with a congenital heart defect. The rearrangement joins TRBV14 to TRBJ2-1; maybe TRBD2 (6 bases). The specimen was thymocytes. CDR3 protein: CASSQLGGSYNEQFF. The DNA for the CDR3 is TGTGCCAGCAGCCAATTGGGGGGTTCCTACAATGAGCAGTTCTTC. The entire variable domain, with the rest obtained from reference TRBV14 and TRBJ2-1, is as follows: EAGVTQFPSHSVIEKGQTVTLRCDPISGHDNLYWYRRVMGKEIKFLLHFVKESKQDESGMPNNRFLAERTGGTYSTLKVQPAELEDSGVYFCASSQLGGSYNEQFFGPGTRLTVL.